The sample holds one count of the clone carrying this T cell receptor (beta chain). Its ends do not fully match the called genes, so a read error is possible. The data were obtained in a study of tumor-infiltrating lymphocytes in primary liver carcinoma. Study-wide background: Samples yielded about 3.65 to 8 million productive TCRbeta reads, similar across tissue types.

Unsorted whole blood served as the source of blood RNA, and germline DNA was extracted as well. Germline V gene lookup returns CDR1 MNHEY and CDR2 SVGEGT. The CDR3 length is 12 residues. A constant-region primer primed TCR beta cDNA synthesis from about 550 ng of total RNA. Each TCR beta library was derived from three nested multiplex PCR rounds that employed slightly modified ARM-PCR. For 10 cycles apiece, the opening two PCR rounds ran with TRBV1-TRBV30 forward primers and a C-beta reverse primer. One entry per CDR3 protein, called by TCRdb with MiXCR from the multiplex PCR reads. Among about 310,000 distinct CDR3 sequences, almost 60% were seen once, and the ten largest hold about a sixth.

The sample comprised peripheral blood. The chain couples TRBV6-2 or TRBV6-3 to TRBJ1-2; unclear D gene. This sequence originates from a woman between 25 and 40 years old with primary liver carcinoma and hepatitis B virus infection. The DNA of the CDR3 is TGTGCCAGCAACCAGGCGTATGGTGGCTACATCTTC. Amino acids: CASNQAYGGYIF.